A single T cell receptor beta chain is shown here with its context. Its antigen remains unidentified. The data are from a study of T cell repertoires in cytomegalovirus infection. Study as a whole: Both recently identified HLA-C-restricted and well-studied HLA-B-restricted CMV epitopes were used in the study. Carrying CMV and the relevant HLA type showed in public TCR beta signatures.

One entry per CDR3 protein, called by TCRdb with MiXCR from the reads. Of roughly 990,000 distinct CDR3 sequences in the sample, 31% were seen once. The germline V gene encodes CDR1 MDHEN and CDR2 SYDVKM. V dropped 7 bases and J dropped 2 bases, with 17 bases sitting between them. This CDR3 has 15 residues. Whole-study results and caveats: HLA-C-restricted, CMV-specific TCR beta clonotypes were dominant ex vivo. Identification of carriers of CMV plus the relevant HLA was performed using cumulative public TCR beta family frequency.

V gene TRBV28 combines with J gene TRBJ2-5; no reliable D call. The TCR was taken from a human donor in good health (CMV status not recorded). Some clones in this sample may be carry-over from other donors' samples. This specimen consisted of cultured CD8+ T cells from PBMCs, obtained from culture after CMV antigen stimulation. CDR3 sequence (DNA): TGTGCCAGCACCATAGCATTTAGTAGACAAGAGACCCAGTACTTC. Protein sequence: CASTIAFSRQETQYF.